This TCR beta chain was obtained from a study of identical twins. Study-level results: Beta out-of-frame sequences showed weaker excess sharing between twins. Not following the same donors, the study drew its conclusions from cross-sectional statistical analysis. Twin pairs' shared out-of-frame alpha sequences were enriched in low generation probability.

Germline CDR1 reads MNHEY; CDR2 reads SVGAGI. Trimming removed 2 bases from V and 0 bases from J, with 12 bases in between. The CDR3 extends over 16 amino acids. Ten or more counts support this clonotype. Its antigen is not identified. A universal primer site was added by template switching, and unique molecular identifiers were carried by the cDNA. TCRdb itself ran the 5' RACE reads through MiXCR, one entry per CDR3 protein. Among fewer than 250,000 distinct CDR3 sequences listed, approximately 7.9% were seen once. The same data also went into a second study, on yellow fever vaccine responses in identical twins.

V and J are TRBV6-5 and TRBJ2-3, with D perhaps matching TRBD2 (6 bases). The sequenced sample was CD8+ T cells sorted from blood. This receptor was identified in a young woman in good health. The CDR3: CASSYGGLASTDTQYF. The CDR3 coding sequence is TGTGCCAGCAGTTACGGGGGACTGGCTAGCACAGATACGCAGTATTTT.